Sequencing of this TCR beta chain was carried out in a study of blood T cell repertoires in COVID-19. Seattle participants joined during active infection and were tracked over time. Original data processing: For nucleated cells, counts were estimated from reference gene primer amplification. Data came from immunoSEQ multiplex PCR; TCRdb stores just in-frame clones and leaves some out. The V and J calls and clone size are taken from that table; D and trimming were inferred from the DNA. The table records approximately 290,000 clones, approximately 85% of them present only once. This clonotype originated in a human donor with COVID-19, enrolled during active disease. The donor label of this sample is uncertain. The sample consisted of peripheral blood.

This chain's CDR3 is CASSLGPERRTDTQYF. CDR3 nucleotides: TGCGCCAGCAGCTTGGGCCCAGAGCGGCGCACAGATACGCAGTATTTT. This sequence joins TRBV5-1 and TRBJ2-3; D is possibly TRBD2 (5 bases). This CDR3 region has 16 residues. V was cut by 0 bases and J by 1 base, with 12 bases left in between. CDR1 SGHRS and CDR2 YFSETQ come from the germline V gene.